This TCR beta chain was observed in a study of cytomegalovirus exposure and HLA in healthy donors. PCR amplification relied on 60 Vbeta primers (plus 13 Jbeta primers). Generated by immunoSEQ multiplex PCR, the TCRdb table keeps only in-frame clones and is missing some. The table lists about 130,000 clones, 65% to 75% of them singletons. This clone was counted a single time. Its antigen is not known. After removal of 2 bases from V and 4 bases from J, the junction contained 6 bases not matched to a gene. Per the germline V gene, CDR1 is SGDLS and CDR2 is YYNGEE. The CDR3 extends over 17 amino acids. Overall study results and limits: Donor immune exposure was known only as CMV serostatus. Highly shared sequence variants in one cluster were likely a sequencing artifact. Later analysis found that TCR beta chains associated with HLA were more clonally expanded than other, equally common chains.

Source material: PBMCs. The source of this sequence is a man aged 40-50 years in good health and CMV-seropositive. This chain links TRBV9 with TRBJ2-2; 12 nucleotides agree with TRBD2. CDR3: CASSVATSGSITGELFF. Here the CDR3 DNA reads TGTGCCAGCAGCGTCGCGACTAGCGGGAGTATCACCGGGGAGCTGTTTTTT.